This T cell receptor beta chain came from a study of cytomegalovirus exposure and HLA in healthy donors. The germline CDR1 and CDR2 sequences are MNHEY and SVGAGI. This CDR3 is 13 amino acids long. With 0 bases removed from V and 1 base from J, the gap between germline ends came to 3 bases. Study findings and constraints: There were some V segments, including TRBV6-2 and TRBV6-3, excluded as indistinguishable.

In the PCR, 60 Vbeta and 13 Jbeta primers were used. Profiled with immunoSEQ multiplex PCR; TCRdb holds only in-frame clones, not every one. The sample records around 160,000 clones, roughly 77% being singletons. Comment on this clone: Its antigen is unidentified.

The sequence was obtained from a male donor in good health and CMV-seronegative. The chain combines TRBV6-5 with TRBJ1-1; D is unresolved. Sequencing used PBMCs. The CDR3 nucleotides read TGTGCCAGCAGTTACTCCTGGAACACTGAAGCTTTCTTT. Translated, it gives CASSYSWNTEAFF.